A single sample gave rise to the 25 T cell receptor beta chains below, sequenced in a study of cytomegalovirus exposure and HLA in healthy donors. Amplification used 60 Vbeta primers and 13 Jbeta primers. The assay was immunoSEQ multiplex PCR, and TCRdb's table has in-frame clones only and misses some. The table records around 130,000 clones, roughly 80% of them present only once. Sequencing was carried out using PBMCs. The receptors derive from a woman in her forties in good health and CMV-seropositive.

This clone was seen just once. The rearrangement uses TRBV4-2 and TRBJ1-4; 7 positions agree with TRBD1. Germline CDR1 reads LGHNA; CDR2 reads YNFKEQ. The junction had 2 bases not matched to a gene; V was cut back by 3 bases and J by 1 base. The CDR3 spans 15 residues. CDR3 DNA: TGTGCCAGCAGCCATGACAGGGTAACTAATGAAAAACTGTTTTTT. This translates into CASSHDRVTNEKLFF.

The chain couples TRBV27 to TRBJ1-1; TRBD1 matches at 7 bases. Trimming took 5 bases from V and 1 from J; bases not matched to a gene: 7. CDR3 length: 15 residues. CDR1 and CDR2 (germline): MNHEY, SMNVEV (reference sequence). The CDR3 protein is CASSQEGAQNTEAFF. The DNA of the CDR3 is TGTGCCAGCAGTCAAGAGGGGGCGCAGAACACTGAAGCTTTCTTT.

The rearrangement links TRBV6-1 to TRBJ1-1; 8 bases agree with TRBD1. After removal of 8 bases from V and 1 base from J, the junction contained 3 bases not matched to a gene. Germline V gene lookup returns CDR1 MNHNS and CDR2 SASEGT. The CDR3 is 13 residues long. Here the CDR3 reads CASPGGRNTEAFF. The CDR3 DNA sequence: TGTGCCAGCCCAGGGGGCCGGAACACTGAAGCTTTCTTT.

V is TRBV15 and J is TRBJ2-7; a weak D match, TRBD1 (5 bases). With 0 bases removed from V and 5 bases from J, the gap between germline ends came to 20 bases. Germline V lookup: CDR1 LNHNV, CDR2 YYDKDF (reference sequence). There are 17 residues in the CDR3. The CDR3: CATSREGVRQGNNEQYF. The CDR3 nucleotides are TGTGCCACCAGCAGAGAAGGAGTGAGGCAGGGCAACAACGAGCAGTACTTC.

The chain carries TRBV5-1 and TRBJ1-4; D call uncertain. CDR1 is SGHRS, CDR2 YFSETQ, per germline. V dropped 3 bases and J dropped 5 bases, with 14 bases sitting between them. The CDR3 has 15 amino acids. CDR3 sequence (DNA): TGCGCCAGCAGCTCCTCGACGGGAAGGAATGAAAAACTGTTTTTT. Its protein is CASSSSTGRNEKLFF.

The rearrangement uses TRBV11-2 and TRBJ2-5, with 10 positions matching TRBD2. V lost 4 bases to trimming and J lost 5 bases; unmatched junction nucleotides: 10. Germline values: CDR1 SGHAT, CDR2 FQNNGV. The CDR3 has 16 amino acids. CDR3 residues: CASSSVLAGTAETQYF. CDR3 nucleotide sequence: TGTGCCAGCAGCTCTGTACTAGCGGGGACTGCGGAGACCCAGTACTTC.

This sequence joins TRBV30 and TRBJ2-3, with 7 nucleotides matching TRBD2. CDR1 GTSNPN and CDR2 SVGIG come from the germline V gene (reference sequence). This CDR3 region has 14 residues. V shed 2 bases, J shed 0 bases, and the junction held 2 bases outside the gene matches. The chain's CDR3 is CAWSSGKSTDTQYF. CDR3 DNA: TGTGCCTGGAGTAGCGGGAAGAGCACAGATACGCAGTATTTT.

This chain uses TRBV4-3 with TRBJ2-1; D may be TRBD2 (6 bases). Germline-derived CDR1 and CDR2 are LGHNA and YSLEER. The CDR3 extends over 16 amino acids. V gave up 1 base and J gave up 7 bases, with 17 bases separating them. This CDR3 reads CASSQVGRSGPNEQFF. The CDR3 bases are TGCGCCAGCAGCCAAGTAGGTCGTAGCGGTCCGAATGAGCAGTTCTTC.

The chain carries TRBV7-2 and TRBJ2-6; D is perhaps TRBD2 (6 bases). V was clipped by 1 base and J by 1 base, with 8 bases between them. The germline CDR1 and CDR2 sequences are SGHTA and FQGNSA. CDR3 length: 16 residues. The CDR3 spells CASSLVGGSGANVLTF. As DNA, the CDR3 is TGTGCCAGCAGCTTAGTGGGGGGATCTGGGGCCAACGTCCTGACTTTC.

V gene TRBV11-2 combines with J gene TRBJ2-1, with 8 positions matching TRBD1. Germline lookup yields CDR1 SGHAT and CDR2 FQNNGV. The V segment lost 5 bases and the J segment 6 bases; nucleotides outside the gene matches: 12. The CDR3 sequence is 16 residues long. CDR3: CASSTLRQGPSNEQFF. The DNA of the CDR3 is TGTGCCAGCAGCACGCTTCGACAGGGGCCCTCCAATGAGCAGTTCTTC.

V is TRBV7-9 and J is TRBJ2-5; TRBD1 matches 8 bases. The J segment lost 1 base and the V segment lost 1 base, leaving 11 bases of the junction unmatched. This CDR3 region has 18 residues. Germline V gene lookup returns CDR1 SEHNR and CDR2 FQNEAQ (reference sequence). CDR3 coding DNA: TGTGCCAGCAGCTTAGGGTCAGGGACAGGAGAATTCCAAGAGACCCAGTACTTC. Protein: CASSLGSGTGEFQETQYF. The whole variable domain, remainder taken from reference TRBV7-9 and TRBJ2-5, is DTGVSQNPRHKITKRGQNVTFRCDPISEHNRLYWYRQTLGQGPEFLTYFQNEAQLEKSRLLSDRFSAERPKGSFSTLEIQRTEQGDSAMYLCASSLGSGTGEFQETQYFGPGTRLLVL.

This clone was observed a single time. The V gene is TRBV30, the J gene TRBJ2-7; 11 bases line up with TRBD1. The CDR3 has 19 residues. Germline assignment: CDR1 GTSNPN and CDR2 SVGIG (reference sequence). The ends lost 3 bases at V and 3 bases at J; junction bases unmatched: 19. The CDR3 DNA sequence: TGTGCCTGGAGAGGTGTGGGACAGGGGGTTCCCCTAATCCACTACGAGCAGTACTTC. This encodes CAWRGVGQGVPLIHYEQYF.

The chain recombines TRBV27 with TRBJ2-5, with TRBD2 matching 12 bases. Germline lookup yields CDR1 MNHEY and CDR2 SMNVEV (reference sequence). The ends lost 6 bases at V and 3 bases at J; junction bases unmatched: 2. The CDR3 covers 14 residues. CDR3 amino acids: CASRTSGRKETQYF. The CDR3 DNA sequence: TGTGCCAGCAGGACTAGCGGGAGAAAAGAGACCCAGTACTTC.

The chain employs TRBV29-1 and TRBJ1-2; the match to TRBD1 covers 7 bases. The junction had 18 bases not matched to a gene; V was cut back by 7 bases and J by 4 bases. This CDR3 is built from 16 residues. Germline CDR1 SQVTM, CDR2 ANQGSEA. Here the CDR3 reads CSAESRDTGALYGYTF. The CDR3, as DNA: TGCAGCGCAGAGTCCCGGGACACAGGGGCTCTCTATGGCTACACCTTC.

The chain has TRBV7-9 and TRBJ2-1; D is unresolved. Germline lookup yields CDR1 SEHNR and CDR2 FQNEAQ (reference sequence). The CDR3 length is 16 residues. V gave up 5 bases and J gave up 2 bases, with 16 bases separating them. The CDR3 bases are TGTGCCAGCAGCCTTACGACACCGATCGCCTACAATGAGCAGTTCTTC. Translated, it gives CASSLTTPIAYNEQFF.

The genes are TRBV7-2 and TRBJ2-1; 14 bases match TRBD2. Germline CDR1 reads SGHTA; CDR2 reads FQGNSA. This CDR3 has 15 amino acids. J gave up 6 bases and V 5 bases, and 3 bases lay outside the gene matches. The CDR3 reads CASSRGLAGGNEQFF. The DNA of the CDR3 is TGTGCCAGCAGCAGAGGACTAGCGGGGGGCAATGAGCAGTTCTTC.

The table lists this clone with a few counts. J is TRBJ2-2 and V is TRBV9; no clear D. This CDR3 has 13 amino acids. V lost 0 bases and J lost 9, with 9 bases in between. Looked up from germline, CDR1 is SGDLS and CDR2 is YYNGEE. The CDR3, as DNA: TGTGCCAGCAGCGTAGGCCCAGAACGGGAGCTGTTTTTT. Translation: CASSVGPERELFF.

This chain uses TRBV2 with TRBJ1-4, with D maybe TRBD1 (6 bases). This CDR3 has 16 residues. V was cut by 0 bases and J by 7 bases, with 15 bases left in between. Germline CDR1 reads SNHLY; CDR2 reads FYNNEI. The CDR3 nucleotides are TGTGCCAGCAGTGAAGCTTCAGGGGCTGGAGTTGAAAAACTGTTTTTT. It codes for CASSEASGAGVEKLFF.

This clone was counted only a few times. The gene calls are TRBV5-6 and TRBJ2-7, with 11 bases aligning to TRBD2. This CDR3 has 15 amino acids. Germline V lookup: CDR1 SGHDT, CDR2 YYEEEE. V shed 4 bases, J shed 5 bases, and the junction held 8 bases outside the gene matches. The CDR3 spells CASSPNRLAGHEQYF. DNA for the CDR3: TGTGCCAGCAGCCCCAACAGACTAGCGGGACACGAGCAGTACTTC.

This chain links TRBV5-1 with TRBJ2-3, with D possibly matching TRBD1 (6 bases). The V and J ends lost 5 bases and 3 bases respectively, with 13 bases between them. Germline values: CDR1 SGHRS, CDR2 YFSETQ. This CDR3 is built from 14 residues. The CDR3: CASRSGDRTDTQYF. Here the CDR3 DNA reads TGCGCCAGCAGGTCAGGGGACCGAACAGATACGCAGTATTTT.

The rearrangement joins TRBV18 to TRBJ1-3; 9 bases agree with TRBD1. Trimming at V came to 5 bases and at J to 0 bases, leaving 5 bases not matched to a gene. CDR3 length equals 16 residues. In germline, CDR1 is KGHSH, CDR2 LQKENI. This CDR3 reads CASSTGGPISGNTIYF. In DNA, the CDR3 is TGTGCCAGCTCAACAGGGGGCCCAATCTCTGGAAACACCATATATTTT.

The chain is built from TRBV5-4 and TRBJ1-6; 8 bases match TRBD1. The ends lost 2 bases at V and 5 bases at J; junction bases unmatched: 9. Germline loops: CDR1 SGHNT, CDR2 YYREEE (reference sequence). The CDR3 totals 17 residues. The CDR3 DNA follows: TGTGCCAGCAGCTTAGCTGCCGGGACAGGAGATAATTCACCCCTCCACTTT. Translating gives CASSLAAGTGDNSPLHF. Full variable domain (rest looked up from reference TRBV5-4 and TRBJ1-6): ETGVTQSPTHLIKTRGQQVTLRCSSQSGHNTVSWYQQALGQGPQFIFQYYREEENGRGNFPPRFSGLQFPNYSSELNVNALELDDSALYLCASSLAAGTGDNSPLHFGNGTRLTVT.

CDR3 in amino acids: CASSFSEKGRAPFHFEAFF. The CDR3 nucleotides read TGTGCCAGCAGTTTCTCGGAAAAGGGGAGGGCACCTTTCCACTTTGAAGCTTTCTTT. The chain couples TRBV7-3 to TRBJ1-1; D might be TRBD1 (5 bases). Germline lookup yields CDR1 SGHTA and CDR2 FQGTGA. The V and J ends lost 6 bases and 7 bases respectively, with 33 bases between them. This CDR3 has 19 residues.

V usage is TRBV19 and J usage is TRBJ1-2, with 8 bases that match TRBD1. After removal of 7 bases from V and 6 bases from J, the junction contained 19 bases not matched to a gene. Per the germline V gene, CDR1 is LNHDA and CDR2 is SQIVND (reference sequence). The CDR3 sequence is 17 residues long. The CDR3 DNA reads as TGTGCCAGTAAACCGGGACAGGCCTTGTTACAAAGGGATGGCTACACCTTC. Translating it yields CASKPGQALLQRDGYTF.

In this sample, this clone turned up once. This chain joins TRBV4-2 and TRBJ1-6, with D possibly matching TRBD1 (6 bases). V was pared by 6 bases and J by 5 bases, with 14 bases between. Per germline, CDR1 LGHNA and CDR2 YNFKEQ. The CDR3 runs 15 residues. The CDR3 DNA reads TGTGCCAGCAGGCGACCAGGACAGAATAATTCACCCCTCCACTTT. It codes for CASRRPGQNNSPLHF.